Listed below are T cell receptor beta chains from one sample, sequenced in a study of CD8 T cells in ankylosing spondylitis. TCRdb re-derived calls from the 5' RACE reads in MiXCR, one entry per CDR3 protein. The data show some 330,000 distinct CDR3 sequences, approximately 8.2% seen once. The sequencing sample was made of blood, either unsorted or a sorted T cell fraction (not recorded which). Every receptor here comes from a male donor with ankylosing spondylitis. Both conserved end residues are part of each CDR3. D genes are given only for firm matches. Expanded clones get a size class; other rows say once, few or many, or leave the size out.

>TRBV20-1|TRBD2|few|TRBJ2-2
TGCAGTGCTAGACCCCCGGCTGGGCTAGCGGGAATCGGGGAGCTGTTTTTT
CSARPPAGLAGIGELFF
>TRBV20-1|TRBD1|.|TRBJ1-1
TGCAGTGCTAGACCGGGACAGGGGTTTTACAACACTGAAGCTTTCTTT
CSARPGQGFYNTEAFF
>TRBV7-2|.|few|TRBJ2-4
TGTGCCAGCAGCTTTCTTATAGGGTCGGACATTCAGTACTTC
CASSFLIGSDIQYF
>TRBV4-1|.|.|TRBJ1-1
TGCGCCAGCAGCCCGCGGGGACTTTCCATGAACACTGAAGCTTTCTTT
CASSPRGLSMNTEAFF
>TRBV4-1|.|.|TRBJ2-2
TGCGCCAGCAGCCAAGGGCGCGCGAGGAAGAACACCGGGGAGCTGTTTTTT
CASSQGRARKNTGELFF
>TRBV10-1|TRBD2|.|TRBJ2-1
TGCGCCAGCAGTGACTATAGCGGGAGCGGAGTACATGAGCAGTTCTTC
CASSDYSGSGVHEQFF
>TRBV20-1|TRBD1|few|TRBJ1-4
TGCAGTGCCTCGGGACAGGCTGGTGAAAAACTGTTTTTT
CSASGQAGEKLFF
>TRBV12-3/TRBV12-4|.|few|TRBJ1-1
TGTGCCAGCAGTTTACTGGGCGCGAACACTGAAGCTTTCTTT
CASSLLGANTEAFF
>TRBV27|TRBD1|few|TRBJ1-1
TGTGCCAGCAGTCAAAGACAGGGCGTACGGGCTTTCTTT
CASSQRQGVRAFF
>TRBV27|TRBD2|few|TRBJ2-7
TGTGCCAGTTCAGCGGGAGGTCGCTACGAGCAGTACTTC
CASSAGGRYEQYF
>TRBV14|.|few|TRBJ1-2
TGTGCCAGCAGCCAAGACCCGTATGGCTACACCTTC
CASSQDPYGYTF
>TRBV4-2|.|.|TRBJ2-3
TGTGCCAGCAGCCGCCCCTTTTCAGATACGCAGTATTTT
CASSRPFSDTQYF
>TRBV4-2|TRBD2|many|TRBJ2-1
TGTGCCAGCAGCCCACCCTTAGGTAGCGGGATGGGCTCCTACAATGAGCAGTTCTTC
CASSPPLGSGMGSYNEQFF
>TRBV6-4|TRBD2|few|TRBJ2-1
TGTGCCAGCGCTCCGGGACTAGCGCAGTACAATGAGCAGTTCTTC
CASAPGLAQYNEQFF
>TRBV5-1|TRBD1|.|TRBJ1-1
TGCGCCAGCACCCTTACTGGGACAGGGTCCACTGAAGCTTTCTTT
CASTLTGTGSTEAFF
>TRBV27|TRBD2|few|TRBJ2-1
TGTGCCAGCAGTTTTCAGGGAGGGCCCCACAATGAGCAGTTCTTC
CASSFQGGPHNEQFF
>TRBV4-2|TRBD1|.|TRBJ2-6
TGTGCCAGCAGCCAGGATGGACAGGCGGCAGGGGCCAACGTCCTGACTTTC
CASSQDGQAAGANVLTF
>TRBV27|.|.|TRBJ2-7
TGTGCCAGCACAGGCTCTCACTCCTACGAGCAGTACTTC
CASTGSHSYEQYF
>TRBV5-1|.|few|TRBJ2-5
TGCGCCAGCAGCTTGTTCGCGGAAGAGACCCAGTACTTC
CASSLFAEETQYF
>TRBV19|TRBD2|once|TRBJ2-2
TGTGCCAGTAGTCCGGGACTAGCTCGGCCCGGGGAGCTGTTTTTT
CASSPGLARPGELFF
>TRBV7-3|.|.|TRBJ2-6
TGTGCCAGCAGCTTACAACCATCGGGCTCTGGGGCCAACGTCCTGACTTTC
CASSLQPSGSGANVLTF
>TRBV7-8|TRBD1|few|TRBJ1-4
TGTGCCAGCAGCTCCCCCGCAGGGGGAGTGGGTGAAAAACTGTTTTTT
CASSSPAGGVGEKLFF